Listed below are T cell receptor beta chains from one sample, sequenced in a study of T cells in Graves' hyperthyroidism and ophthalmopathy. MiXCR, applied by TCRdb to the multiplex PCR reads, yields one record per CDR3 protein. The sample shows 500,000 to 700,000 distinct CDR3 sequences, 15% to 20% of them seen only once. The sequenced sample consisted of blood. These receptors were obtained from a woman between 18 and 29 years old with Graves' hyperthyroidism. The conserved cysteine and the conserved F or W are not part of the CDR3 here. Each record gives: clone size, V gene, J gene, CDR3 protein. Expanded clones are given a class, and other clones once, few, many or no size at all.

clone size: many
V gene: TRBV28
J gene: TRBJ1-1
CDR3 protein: ASPPDGVTNTEAF

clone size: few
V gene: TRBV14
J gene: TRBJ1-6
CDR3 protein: ASSQGPGERGSYNSPLH

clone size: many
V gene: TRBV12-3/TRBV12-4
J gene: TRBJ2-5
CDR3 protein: ASSALIETQY

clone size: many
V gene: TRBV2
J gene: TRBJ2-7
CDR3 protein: ASLRGPTYEQY

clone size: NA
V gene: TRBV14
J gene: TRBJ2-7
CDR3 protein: ASSSGTGPLYEQY

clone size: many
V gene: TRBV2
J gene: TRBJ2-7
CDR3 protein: AGSSESLEQY

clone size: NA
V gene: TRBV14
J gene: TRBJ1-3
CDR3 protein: ASSQVHYPGNTIY

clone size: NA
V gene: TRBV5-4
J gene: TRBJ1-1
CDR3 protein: ASSFRQGGPEAF

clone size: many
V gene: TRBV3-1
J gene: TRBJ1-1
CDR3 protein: ASSPTTGNTEAF

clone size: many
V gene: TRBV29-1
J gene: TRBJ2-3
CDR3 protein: SVESGDTDTQY

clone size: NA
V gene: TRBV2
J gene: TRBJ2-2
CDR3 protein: ASSGRGTSGRAIAGELF

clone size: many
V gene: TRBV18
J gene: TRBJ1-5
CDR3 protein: ASSPLGGEGQPQH

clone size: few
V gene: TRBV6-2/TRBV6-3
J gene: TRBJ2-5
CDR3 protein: ASEVGETQY

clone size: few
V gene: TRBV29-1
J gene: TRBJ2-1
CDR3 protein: SVEEGYSYNEQF

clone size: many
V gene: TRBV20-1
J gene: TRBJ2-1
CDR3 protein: SASEGTDNEQF

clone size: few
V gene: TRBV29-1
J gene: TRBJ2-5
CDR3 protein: SLVPAGGETQY

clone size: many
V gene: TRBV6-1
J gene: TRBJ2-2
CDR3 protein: ASSELWTTNTGELF

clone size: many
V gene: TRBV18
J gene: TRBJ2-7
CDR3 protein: ASSPRRDGADEQY

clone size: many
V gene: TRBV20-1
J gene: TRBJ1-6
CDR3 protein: SAKGGPGSPLH

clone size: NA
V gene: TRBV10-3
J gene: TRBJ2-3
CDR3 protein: AIRGASAITDTQY

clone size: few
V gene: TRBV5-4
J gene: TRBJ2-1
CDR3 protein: ASSYGRGITIYNEQF

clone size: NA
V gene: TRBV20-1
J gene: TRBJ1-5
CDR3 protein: SVTTSRGYLGPQH

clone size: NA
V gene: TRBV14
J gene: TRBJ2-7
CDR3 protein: ASSQAGMRGIVGTGDLYEQY

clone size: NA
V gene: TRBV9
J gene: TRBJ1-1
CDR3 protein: ASSVVQVESNTEAF

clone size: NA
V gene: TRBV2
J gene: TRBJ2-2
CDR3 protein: ASSVGLASPGELF

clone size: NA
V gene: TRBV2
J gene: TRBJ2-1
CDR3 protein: ASSERAGKVNNEQF

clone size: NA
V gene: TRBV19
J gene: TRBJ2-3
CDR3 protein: ASSIEGARSDTQY

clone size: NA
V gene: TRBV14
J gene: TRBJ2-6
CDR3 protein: ASSQLHDRPGTSGREGGANVLT

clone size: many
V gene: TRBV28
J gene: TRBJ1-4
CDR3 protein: ASSLGTKLF

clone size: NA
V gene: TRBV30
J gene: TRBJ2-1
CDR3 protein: AWSPGLAGGPDEQF

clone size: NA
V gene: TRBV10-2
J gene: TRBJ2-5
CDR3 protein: ASGPGLGYQETQY

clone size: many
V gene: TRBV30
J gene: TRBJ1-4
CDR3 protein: AWKVQGLEKLF

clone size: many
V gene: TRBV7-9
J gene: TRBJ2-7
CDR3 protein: ASSTQGSSYEQY

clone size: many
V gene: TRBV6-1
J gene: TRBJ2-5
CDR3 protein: ASSALAGAQETQY

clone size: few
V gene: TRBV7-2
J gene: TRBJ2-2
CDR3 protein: ASSFEGVTGELF

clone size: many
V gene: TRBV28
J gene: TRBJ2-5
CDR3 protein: ASTVGTHQETQY

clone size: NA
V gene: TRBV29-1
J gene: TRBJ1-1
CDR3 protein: SVEVWGTDRNTEAF

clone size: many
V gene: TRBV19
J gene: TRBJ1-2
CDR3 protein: ASATGTALYGYT

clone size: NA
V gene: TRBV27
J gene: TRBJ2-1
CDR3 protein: ASRLAGAGNEQF

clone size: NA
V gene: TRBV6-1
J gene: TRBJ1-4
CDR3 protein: ASSESGREKLF

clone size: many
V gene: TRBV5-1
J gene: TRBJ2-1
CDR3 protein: ASSMAAPIEQF

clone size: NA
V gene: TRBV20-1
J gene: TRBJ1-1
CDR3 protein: SARDLTLNTEAF